One and the same sample provided the 26 T cell receptor beta chains below, sequenced in a study of radiation and T cells in renal cell carcinoma. The time point was: blood 4 weeks post-SBRT, at nephrectomy. Treatment meaning: 15 Gy SBRT to primary tumor, nephrectomy 4 weeks later. Produced via immunoSEQ multiplex PCR; TCRdb's table is partial and in-frame only. The sample has some 30,000 clones, about 84% seen once. The sample in question was blood, obtained from a patient whose treatment included radiotherapy and nephrectomy. The receptors were sampled from a man in his 60s with renal cell carcinoma.

This chain uses TRBV27 with TRBJ2-4; the match to TRBD1 covers 8 bases. The germline CDR1 and CDR2 sequences are MNHEY and SMNVEV (reference sequence). After removal of 10 bases from V and 7 bases from J, the junction contained 9 bases not matched to a gene. CDR3 length: 13 amino acids. CDR3 residues: CATRTGSRNIQYF. The CDR3 nucleotides are TGTGCCACCAGGACAGGGTCTAGGAACATTCAGTACTTC.

There are many counts of this clone. The rearrangement links TRBV10-3 to TRBJ2-1, with TRBD2 as a possible D gene (6 bases). Between the trimmed V and J ends, which lost 2 bases and 4 bases, there was a span of 15 bases. The germline V gene encodes CDR1 ENHRY and CDR2 SYGVKD. The CDR3 has 16 amino acids. In DNA form, the CDR3 reads TGTGCCATCAGTGAGCACGGGAGTCGAAGATACAATGAGCAGTTCTTC. Its translation is CAISEHGSRRYNEQFF.

The V call is TRBV19, the J call TRBJ2-3; D may be TRBD1 (6 bases). Germline V lookup: CDR1 LNHDA, CDR2 SQIVND (reference sequence). The V gene lost 5 bases and the J gene lost 2 bases, with 17 bases spanning the gap. The CDR3 sequence is 16 residues long. The CDR3 loop is CASSPTGNRITDTQYF. The CDR3 DNA follows: TGTGCCAGTAGTCCCACAGGGAATAGGATCACAGATACGCAGTATTTT.

The chain uses TRBV5-1 and TRBJ2-2; D remains ambiguous. Germline CDR1 reads SGHRS; CDR2 reads YFSETQ. V lost 0 bases, J lost 0 bases, and 6 bases lay in between. This CDR3 comprises 15 residues. The chain's CDR3 is CASSLGRPNTGELFF. For the CDR3, the DNA is TGCGCCAGCAGCTTGGGACGCCCGAACACCGGGGAGCTGTTTTTT.

This clone was detected only once. The chain employs TRBV14 and TRBJ1-2, with TRBD1 matching over 7 bases. The CDR3 consists of 13 residues. Looked up from germline, CDR1 is SGHDN and CDR2 is FVKESK. Trimming at V came to 2 bases and at J to 8 bases, leaving 5 bases not matched to a gene. The CDR3 region is CASSQTTGRGYTF. The CDR3 DNA follows: TGTGCCAGCAGCCAAACGACAGGGCGCGGCTACACCTTC.

This clone was recorded only once. V is TRBV5-4 and J is TRBJ1-1; D unclear. V was shortened by 5 bases and J by 1 base, with 15 bases between the two germline ends. CDR1 and CDR2 (germline): SGHNT, YYREEE (reference sequence). CDR3 length: 15 amino acids. Here the CDR3 reads CASRPPGPGNTEAFF. As DNA, the CDR3 is TGTGCCAGCAGGCCCCCCGGGCCGGGGAACACTGAAGCTTTCTTT.

V is TRBV7-8 and J is TRBJ1-1; D ambiguous. This CDR3 has 15 amino acids. The V end was cut by 1 base, the J end by 5 bases, with 14 bases between. From germline, CDR1 is SGHVS and CDR2 FQNEAQ. The DNA for the CDR3 is TGTGCCAGCAGCTTAGGGGCTCCTATCAGGACTGAAGCTTTCTTT. This sequence encodes CASSLGAPIRTEAFF.

This chain links TRBV5-1 with TRBJ2-1; D is uncertain. V was shortened by 3 bases and J by 5 bases, with 15 bases between the two germline ends. Per the germline V gene, CDR1 is SGHRS and CDR2 is YFSETQ. The CDR3 totals 15 residues. CDR3 residues: CASSWARVWDNEQFF. The CDR3, as DNA: TGCGCCAGCAGCTGGGCTCGGGTCTGGGACAATGAGCAGTTCTTC.

The chain uses TRBV29-1 and TRBJ2-7; tentative D call: TRBD2 (6 bases). The CDR3 sequence is 13 residues long. Looked up from germline, CDR1 is SQVTM and CDR2 is ANQGSEA. Trimming left V 4 bases short and J 4 bases short, with 14 bases between. The CDR3 nucleotides read TGCAGCGTTGGGGGGGACGGGAGTTACGAGCAGTACTTC. Translating it yields CSVGGDGSYEQYF.

The J gene is TRBJ2-3, the V gene TRBV13; D is ambiguous. V lost 0 bases and J 3 bases, leaving 10 bases between the germline ends. Germline V gene lookup returns CDR1 PRHDT and CDR2 FYEKMQ (reference sequence). The CDR3 covers 15 residues. The CDR3 DNA sequence: TGTGCCAGCAGCTTAGGCCCCTTTCAGACAGATACGCAGTATTTT. It is translated as CASSLGPFQTDTQYF.

This chain links TRBV29-1 with TRBJ1-2; 9 bases are a match to TRBD1. Unmatched junction bases numbered 8, after V lost 5 bases and J lost 4 bases. The germline V gene encodes CDR1 SQVTM and CDR2 ANQGSEA. The CDR3 has 14 residues. The CDR3 DNA reads as TGCAGCGTTATAACCGGGACAGGGCTCTATGGCTACACCTTC. It yields the protein CSVITGTGLYGYTF. Full variable domain (remainder filled in from reference TRBV29-1 and TRBJ1-2): SAVISQKPSRDICQRGTSLTIQCQVDSQVTMMFWYRQQPGQSLTLIATANQGSEATYESGFVIDKFPISRPNLTFSTLTVSNMSPEDSSIYLCSVITGTGLYGYTFGSGTRLTVV.

This rearrangement joins TRBV4-3 to TRBJ2-3, with 8 bases identical to TRBD2. With V trimmed by 1 base and J by 1 base, 7 bases remained unmatched. The CDR3 totals 17 residues. CDR1 and CDR2 (germline): LGHNA, YSLEER. CDR3 nucleotides: TGCGCCAGCAGCCAAGCTAGCGGGTGGGGGCGCACAGATACGCAGTATTTT. Protein product: CASSQASGWGRTDTQYF.

The chain has TRBV5-6 and TRBJ2-7; D remains ambiguous. This CDR3 spans 14 amino acids. Germline values: CDR1 SGHDT, CDR2 YYEEEE. V was pared by 5 bases and J by 3 bases, with 15 bases between. The CDR3 DNA reads TGTGCCAGCAGAGTCCGGGCCGGTTTCTACGAGCAGTACTTC. Translation: CASRVRAGFYEQYF.

Worth noting for this clone: At one boundary the junction diverges from the germline segment, which might be a read error. The chain has TRBV27 and TRBJ2-5; 10 nucleotides agree with TRBD2. This CDR3 has 20 residues. CDR1 MNHEY and CDR2 SMNVEV come from the germline V gene (reference sequence). The CDR3 nucleotides are TGTGCCAGCAGTCTATCGGGGCGGGGGGCTAGCGGGAGAGGTGGAGAGACCCAGTACTTC. Amino acid sequence: CASSLSGRGASGRGGETQYF.

This chain connects TRBV25-1 to TRBJ1-6; no clear D gene. CDR3 length: 12 residues. Between the trimmed V and J ends, which lost 3 bases and 9 bases, there was a span of 6 bases. CDR1 MGHDK and CDR2 SYGVNS come from the germline V gene. Here the CDR3 reads CASSESPSPLHF. The CDR3 DNA reads as TGTGCCAGCAGTGAGTCACCTTCACCCCTCCACTTT.

The rearrangement links TRBV5-4 to TRBJ2-1; possible D gene TRBD1, 5 bases. This CDR3 spans 15 amino acids. V was pared by 6 bases and J by 1 base, with 14 bases between. CDR1 and CDR2 (germline): SGHNT, YYREEE (reference sequence). CDR3 bases: TGTGCCAGCACCCTCCAGGGTACATCCTACAATGAGCAGTTCTTC. The encoded protein is CASTLQGTSYNEQFF.

This clone was seen once. DNA for the CDR3: TGCAGCGTTGTGCCATCCGGGACGGCCTGGTACGAGCAGTACTTC. Protein: CSVVPSGTAWYEQYF. This chain uses TRBV29-1 with TRBJ2-7; D tentatively reads TRBD1 or TRBD2 (5 bases each). Germline V gene lookup returns CDR1 SQVTM and CDR2 ANQGSEA. Trimming took 4 bases from V and 4 from J, leaving 20 bases between them. The CDR3 sequence is 15 residues long.

The CDR3 loop reads CASSVLGFGETQYF. The CDR3, as DNA: TGTGCCAGCAGCGTACTAGGCTTCGGAGAGACCCAGTACTTC. The chain recombines TRBV9 with TRBJ2-5; D gene unclear. Trimming took 1 base from V and 4 from J, leaving 11 bases between them. CDR1 is SGDLS, CDR2 YYNGEE, per germline. The CDR3 spans 14 residues.

The CDR3 region is CASSFSLGHRAYEQYF. CDR3 DNA sequence: TGTGCCAGCAGTTTCTCGCTCGGGCACCGGGCCTACGAGCAGTACTTC. The V call is TRBV27, the J call TRBJ2-7; D unclear. Trimming shortened V by 3 bases and J by 2 bases, and 17 bases separated the two germline ends. The CDR3 length is 16 residues. The germline V gene encodes CDR1 MNHEY and CDR2 SMNVEV (reference sequence).

The DNA of the CDR3 is TGTGCCAGCAGGGCAGACAGGTATATTCAGCCCCAGCATTTT. This sequence encodes CASRADRYIQPQHF. The V gene is TRBV6-5, the J gene TRBJ1-5; weak D call: TRBD1 (6 bases). Germline V gene sequence: CDR1 MNHEY, CDR2 SVGAGI. The CDR3 consists of 14 residues. V dropped 6 bases and J dropped 6 bases, with 15 bases sitting between them.

The rearrangement links TRBV14 to TRBJ2-6; the D is unclear. Germline V lookup: CDR1 SGHDN, CDR2 FVKESK. The CDR3 has 15 amino acids. The V end lost 0 bases, the J end lost 4 bases, and 7 bases lay between the germline ends. CDR3 coding DNA: TGTGCCAGCAGCCAAGATCTGGCAGGGGCCAACGTCCTGACTTTC. Translation: CASSQDLAGANVLTF.

This clone was observed a single time. V is TRBV4-3 and J is TRBJ2-7; D perhaps matches TRBD1 (5 bases). Trimming pared 0 bases from V and 3 bases from J, leaving 9 bases between. The CDR3 runs 14 residues. Germline V gene data show CDR1 as LGHNA and CDR2 as YSLEER. The CDR3, as DNA: TGCGCCAGCAGCCAAGAACGTCAGGGCTACGAGCAGTACTTC. Its protein is CASSQERQGYEQYF.

This clone came up a few times. The rearrangement links TRBV19 to TRBJ1-2, with 10 bases lining up with TRBD1. With 1 base clipped from V and 7 bases from J, the junction kept 3 bases outside the gene matches. The germline V gene encodes CDR1 LNHDA and CDR2 SQIVND (reference sequence). This CDR3 has 14 residues. In DNA, the CDR3 is TGTGCCAGTAGTATAGTAGGGACAGGGGCTGGCTACACCTTC. As protein: CASSIVGTGAGYTF.

The chain recombines TRBV7-2 with TRBJ2-7; D gene unclear. There are 14 residues in the CDR3. V was shortened by 5 bases and J by 0 bases, with 11 bases between the two germline ends. Germline loops: CDR1 SGHTA, CDR2 FQGNSA. In nucleotides, the CDR3 is TGTGCCAGCAGCCTCGAGTCCGTCTCCTACGAGCAGTACTTC. This encodes CASSLESVSYEQYF.

CDR3 DNA: TGTGCCAGCAGCACCGGACAGGGGGCGGGTGAGCAGTTCTTC. This codes for CASSTGQGAGEQFF. The chain links TRBV7-7 to TRBJ2-1, with 11 bases lining up with TRBD1. The CDR3 loop spans 14 amino acids. The V and J ends lost 5 bases and 9 bases, in that order; junction bases with no gene match: 6. The germline CDR1 and CDR2 sequences are SSHAT and FNYEAQ (reference sequence).

The rearrangement joins TRBV4-3 to TRBJ2-7; tentative D call: TRBD1 (5 bases). Deletions cut 0 bases from V and 4 bases from J, with 13 bases between. Germline assignment: CDR1 LGHNA and CDR2 YSLEER. The CDR3 spans 15 residues. CDR3 sequence (DNA): TGCGCCAGCAGCCAAGATGTGCAGGGTGGGTACGAGCAGTACTTC. It yields the protein CASSQDVQGGYEQYF.